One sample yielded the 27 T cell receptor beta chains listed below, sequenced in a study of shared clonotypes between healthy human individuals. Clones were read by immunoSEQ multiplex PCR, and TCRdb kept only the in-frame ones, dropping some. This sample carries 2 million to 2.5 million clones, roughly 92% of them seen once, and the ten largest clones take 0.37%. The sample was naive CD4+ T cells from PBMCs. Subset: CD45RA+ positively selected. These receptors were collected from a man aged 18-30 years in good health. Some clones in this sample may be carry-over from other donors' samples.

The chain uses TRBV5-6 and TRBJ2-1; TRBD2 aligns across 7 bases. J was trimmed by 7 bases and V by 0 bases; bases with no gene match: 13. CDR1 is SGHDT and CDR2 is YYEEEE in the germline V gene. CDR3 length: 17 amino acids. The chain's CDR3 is CASSLAGPAEGGNEQFF. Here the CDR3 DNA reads TGTGCCAGCAGCTTGGCAGGTCCAGCGGAGGGAGGGAATGAGCAGTTCTTC.

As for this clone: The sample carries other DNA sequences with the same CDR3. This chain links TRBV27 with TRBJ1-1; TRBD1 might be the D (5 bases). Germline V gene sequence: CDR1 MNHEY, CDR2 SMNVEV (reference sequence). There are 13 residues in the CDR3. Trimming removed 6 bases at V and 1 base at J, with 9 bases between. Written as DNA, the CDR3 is TGTGCCAGCAGCCTCGGGGGGAACACTGAAGCTTTCTTT. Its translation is CASSLGGNTEAFF.

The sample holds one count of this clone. The CDR3 sequence: CAISRTDNYGYTF. CDR3 in DNA: TGTGCCATCAGCAGGACAGATAACTATGGCTACACCTTC. This rearrangement joins TRBV10-3 to TRBJ1-2; a possible D gene is TRBD1 (6 bases). V was cut by 6 bases and J by 1 base, with 9 bases left in between. Per the germline V gene, CDR1 is ENHRY and CDR2 is SYGVKD. The CDR3 consists of 13 residues.

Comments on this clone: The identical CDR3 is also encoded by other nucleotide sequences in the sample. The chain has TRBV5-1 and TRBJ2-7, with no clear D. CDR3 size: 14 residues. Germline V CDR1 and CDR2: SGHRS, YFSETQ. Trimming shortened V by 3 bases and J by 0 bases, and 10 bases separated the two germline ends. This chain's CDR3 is CASSSGPDSYEQYF. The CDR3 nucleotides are TGCGCCAGCAGCTCCGGGCCTGACTCCTACGAGCAGTACTTC.

The CDR3 here is CAWLGKGTEAFF. DNA for the CDR3: TGTGCCTGGCTGGGGAAGGGCACTGAAGCTTTCTTT. The chain has TRBV30 and TRBJ1-1; D is unclear. The germline V gene has CDR1 GTSNPN and CDR2 SVGIG (reference sequence). The CDR3 length is 12 residues. V was shortened by 5 bases and J by 4 bases, with 11 bases between the two germline ends. Variable domain in full (rest from reference TRBV30 and TRBJ1-1): SQTIHQWPATLVQPVGSPLSLECTVEGTSNPNLYWYRQAAGRGLQLLFYSVGIGQISSEVPQNLSASRPQDRQFILSSKKLLLSDSGFYLCAWLGKGTEAFFGQGTRLTVV.

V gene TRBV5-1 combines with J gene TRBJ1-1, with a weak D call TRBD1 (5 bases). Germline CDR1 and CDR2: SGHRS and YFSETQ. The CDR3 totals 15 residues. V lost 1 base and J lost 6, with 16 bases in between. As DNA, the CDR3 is TGCGCCAGCAGCTTGACCGGGCCGGGGGACTCTGAAGCTTTCTTT. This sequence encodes CASSLTGPGDSEAFF.

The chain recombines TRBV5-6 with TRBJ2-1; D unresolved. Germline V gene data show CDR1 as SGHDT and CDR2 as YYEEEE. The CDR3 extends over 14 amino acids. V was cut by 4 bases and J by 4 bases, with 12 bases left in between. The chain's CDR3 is CASSPRPDYNEQFF. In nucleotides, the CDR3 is TGTGCCAGCAGCCCGCGACCCGATTACAATGAGCAGTTCTTC.

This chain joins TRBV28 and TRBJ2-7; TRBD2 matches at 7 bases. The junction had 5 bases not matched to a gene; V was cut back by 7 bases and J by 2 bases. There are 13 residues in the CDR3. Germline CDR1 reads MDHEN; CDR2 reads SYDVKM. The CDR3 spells CASTLAGPYEQYF. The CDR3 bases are TGTGCCAGCACCTTAGCGGGCCCCTACGAGCAGTACTTC.

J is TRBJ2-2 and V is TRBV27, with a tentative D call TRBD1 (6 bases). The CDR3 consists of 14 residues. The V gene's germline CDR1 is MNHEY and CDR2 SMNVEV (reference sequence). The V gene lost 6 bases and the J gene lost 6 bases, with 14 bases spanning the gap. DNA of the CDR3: TGTGCCAGCAGGGGGACATTGAGATCCGGGGAGCTGTTTTTT. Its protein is CASRGTLRSGELFF.

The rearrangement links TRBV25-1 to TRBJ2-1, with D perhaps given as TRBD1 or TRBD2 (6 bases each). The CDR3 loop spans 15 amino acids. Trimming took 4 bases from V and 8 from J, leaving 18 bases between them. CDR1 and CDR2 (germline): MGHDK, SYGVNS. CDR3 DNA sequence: TGTGCCAGCAGTGCGGTAGGGGGGAGTCGGGATGAGCAGTTCTTC. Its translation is CASSAVGGSRDEQFF.

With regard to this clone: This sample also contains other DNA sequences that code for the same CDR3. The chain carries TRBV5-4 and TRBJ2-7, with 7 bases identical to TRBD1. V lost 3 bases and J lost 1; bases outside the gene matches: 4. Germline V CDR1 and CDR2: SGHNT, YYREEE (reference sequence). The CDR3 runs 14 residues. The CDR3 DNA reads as TGTGCCAGCAGCTCCCGGGACAGTTCCTACGAGCAGTACTTC. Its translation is CASSSRDSSYEQYF.

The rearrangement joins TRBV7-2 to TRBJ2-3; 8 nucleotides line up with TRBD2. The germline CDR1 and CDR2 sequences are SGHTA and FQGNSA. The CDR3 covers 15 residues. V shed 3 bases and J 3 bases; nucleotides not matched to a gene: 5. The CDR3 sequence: CASSFPSGSTDTQYF. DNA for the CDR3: TGTGCCAGCAGCTTCCCCAGCGGGAGTACAGATACGCAGTATTTT.

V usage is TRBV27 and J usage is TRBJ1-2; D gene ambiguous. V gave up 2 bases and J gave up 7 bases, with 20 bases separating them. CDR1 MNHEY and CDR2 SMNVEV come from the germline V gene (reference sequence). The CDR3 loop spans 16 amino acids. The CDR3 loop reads CASSLTSAGVRSGYTF. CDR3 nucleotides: TGTGCCAGCAGTTTAACGTCGGCAGGCGTAAGGAGTGGCTACACCTTC.

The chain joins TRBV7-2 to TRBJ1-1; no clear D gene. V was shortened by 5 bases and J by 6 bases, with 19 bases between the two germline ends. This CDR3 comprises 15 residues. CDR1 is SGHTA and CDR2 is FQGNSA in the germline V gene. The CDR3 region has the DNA TGTGCCAGCAGCGCCCCTGTGGGGAGACGCCCTGAAGCTTTCTTT. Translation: CASSAPVGRRPEAFF. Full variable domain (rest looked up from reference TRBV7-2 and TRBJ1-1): GAGVSQSPSNKVTEKGKDVELRCDPISGHTALYWYRQSLGQGLEFLIYFQGNSAPDKSGLPSDRFSAERTGGSVSTLTIQRTQQEDSAVYLCASSAPVGRRPEAFFGQGTRLTVV.

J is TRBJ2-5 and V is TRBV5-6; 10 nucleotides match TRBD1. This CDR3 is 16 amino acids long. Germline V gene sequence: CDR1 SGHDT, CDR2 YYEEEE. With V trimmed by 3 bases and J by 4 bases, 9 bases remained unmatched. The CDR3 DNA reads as TGTGCCAGCAGCTCCCGGACAGGGGGAAAAGGAGAGACCCAGTACTTC. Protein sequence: CASSSRTGGKGETQYF. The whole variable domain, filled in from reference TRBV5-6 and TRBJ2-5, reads DAGVTQSPTHLIKTRGQQVTLRCSPKSGHDTVSWYQQALGQGPQFIFQYYEEEERQRGNFPDRFSGHQFPNYSSELNVNALLLGDSALYLCASSSRTGGKGETQYFGPGTRLLVL.

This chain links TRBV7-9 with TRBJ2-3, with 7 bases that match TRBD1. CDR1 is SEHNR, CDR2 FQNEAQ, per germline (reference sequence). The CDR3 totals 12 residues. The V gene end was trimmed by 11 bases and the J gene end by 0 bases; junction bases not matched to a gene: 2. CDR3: CAGQVSTDTQYF. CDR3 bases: TGTGCCGGACAGGTTAGCACAGATACGCAGTATTTT.

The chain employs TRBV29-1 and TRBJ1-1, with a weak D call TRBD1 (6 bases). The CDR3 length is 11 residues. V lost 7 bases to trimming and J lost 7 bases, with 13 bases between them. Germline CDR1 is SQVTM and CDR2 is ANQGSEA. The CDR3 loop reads CSEKDSREAFF. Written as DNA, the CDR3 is TGCAGCGAGAAGGACAGCCGTGAAGCTTTCTTT. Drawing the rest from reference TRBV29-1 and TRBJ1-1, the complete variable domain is SAVISQKPSRDICQRGTSLTIQCQVDSQVTMMFWYRQQPGQSLTLIATANQGSEATYESGFVIDKFPISRPNLTFSTLTVSNMSPEDSSIYLCSEKDSREAFFGQGTRLTVV.

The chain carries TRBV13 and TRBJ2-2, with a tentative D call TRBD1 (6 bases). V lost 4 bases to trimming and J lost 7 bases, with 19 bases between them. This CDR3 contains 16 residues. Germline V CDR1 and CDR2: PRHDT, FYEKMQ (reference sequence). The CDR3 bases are TGTGCCAGCAGCTCTTCGGACAGCCCGGCGGTCGGGGAGCTGTTTTTT. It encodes CASSSSDSPAVGELFF.

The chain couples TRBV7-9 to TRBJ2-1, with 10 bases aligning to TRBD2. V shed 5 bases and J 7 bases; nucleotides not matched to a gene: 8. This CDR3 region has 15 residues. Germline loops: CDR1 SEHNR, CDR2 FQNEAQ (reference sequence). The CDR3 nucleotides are TGTGCCAGCAGCGCAGCTAGCGGGAGCAGAAATGAGCAGTTCTTC. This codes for CASSAASGSRNEQFF.

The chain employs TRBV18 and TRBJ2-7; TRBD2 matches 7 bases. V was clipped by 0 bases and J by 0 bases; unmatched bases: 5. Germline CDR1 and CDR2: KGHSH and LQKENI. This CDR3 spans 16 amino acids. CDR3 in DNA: TGTGCCAGCTCACCACCGGGAGGGAGAGACTCCTACGAGCAGTACTTC. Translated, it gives CASSPPGGRDSYEQYF.

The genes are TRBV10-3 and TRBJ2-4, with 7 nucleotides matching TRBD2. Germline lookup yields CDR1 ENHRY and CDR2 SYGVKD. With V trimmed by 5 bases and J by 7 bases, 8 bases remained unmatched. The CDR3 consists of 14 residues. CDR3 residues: CAISPGLTMNIQYF. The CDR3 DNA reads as TGTGCCATCAGTCCGGGACTAACAATGAACATTCAGTACTTC.

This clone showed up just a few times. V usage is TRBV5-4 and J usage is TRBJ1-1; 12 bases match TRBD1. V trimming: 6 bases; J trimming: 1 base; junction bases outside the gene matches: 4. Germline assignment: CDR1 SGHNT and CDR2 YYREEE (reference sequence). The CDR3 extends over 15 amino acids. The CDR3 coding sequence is TGTGCCAGCACGGGACAGGGGGCAGGGAACACTGAAGCTTTCTTT. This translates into CASTGQGAGNTEAFF.

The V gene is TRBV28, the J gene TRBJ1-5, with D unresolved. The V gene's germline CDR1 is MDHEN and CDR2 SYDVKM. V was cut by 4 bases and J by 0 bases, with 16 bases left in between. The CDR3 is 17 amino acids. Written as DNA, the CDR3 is TGTGCCAGCAGTTCCCTGCCAGACCTCTATAGCAATCAGCCCCAGCATTTT. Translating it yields CASSSLPDLYSNQPQHF.

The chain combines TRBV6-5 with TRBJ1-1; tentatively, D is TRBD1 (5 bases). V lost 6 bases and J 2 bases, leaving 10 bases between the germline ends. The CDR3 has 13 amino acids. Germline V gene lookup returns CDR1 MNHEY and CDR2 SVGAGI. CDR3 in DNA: TGTGCCAGCAGCCGCAGGGATAACACTGAAGCTTTCTTT. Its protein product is CASSRRDNTEAFF.

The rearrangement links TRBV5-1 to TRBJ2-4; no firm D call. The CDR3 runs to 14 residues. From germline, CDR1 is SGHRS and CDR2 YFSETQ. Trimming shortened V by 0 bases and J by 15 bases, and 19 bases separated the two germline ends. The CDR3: CASSLERWNGARYF. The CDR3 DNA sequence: TGCGCCAGCAGCTTGGAACGATGGAACGGCGCTAGGTACTTC.

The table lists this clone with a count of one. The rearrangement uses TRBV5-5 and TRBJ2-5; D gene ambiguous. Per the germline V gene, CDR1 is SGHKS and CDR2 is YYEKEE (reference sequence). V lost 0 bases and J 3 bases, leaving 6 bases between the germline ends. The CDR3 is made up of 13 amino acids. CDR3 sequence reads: CASSLGTEETQYF. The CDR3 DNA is TGTGCCAGCAGCTTGGGTACAGAAGAGACCCAGTACTTC.

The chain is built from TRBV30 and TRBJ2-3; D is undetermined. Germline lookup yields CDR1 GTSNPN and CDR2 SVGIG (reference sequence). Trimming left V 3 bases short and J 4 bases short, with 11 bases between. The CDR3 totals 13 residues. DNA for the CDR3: TGTGCCTGGAGCGTTGGAGTGTCAGATACGCAGTATTTT. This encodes CAWSVGVSDTQYF.